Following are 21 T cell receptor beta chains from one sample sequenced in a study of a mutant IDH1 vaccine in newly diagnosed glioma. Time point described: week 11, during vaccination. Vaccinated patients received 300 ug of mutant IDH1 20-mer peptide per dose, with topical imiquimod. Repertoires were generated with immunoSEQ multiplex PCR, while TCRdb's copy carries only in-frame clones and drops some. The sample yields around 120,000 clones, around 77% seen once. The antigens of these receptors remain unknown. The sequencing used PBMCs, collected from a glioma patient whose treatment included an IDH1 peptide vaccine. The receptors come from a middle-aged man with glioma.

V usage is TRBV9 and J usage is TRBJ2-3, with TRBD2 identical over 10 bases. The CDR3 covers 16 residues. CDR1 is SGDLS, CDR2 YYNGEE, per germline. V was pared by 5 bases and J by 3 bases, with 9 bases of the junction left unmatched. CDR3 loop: CASSRLSGRGTDTQYF. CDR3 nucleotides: TGTGCCAGCAGTCGCCTGAGCGGGAGGGGGACAGATACGCAGTATTTT.

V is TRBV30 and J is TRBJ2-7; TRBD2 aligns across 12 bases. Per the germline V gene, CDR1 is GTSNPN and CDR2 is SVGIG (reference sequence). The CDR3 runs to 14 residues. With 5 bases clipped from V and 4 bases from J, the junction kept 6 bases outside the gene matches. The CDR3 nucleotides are TGTGCCTGGGACAGGACTAGCGGGACGTACGAGCAGTACTTC. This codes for CAWDRTSGTYEQYF.

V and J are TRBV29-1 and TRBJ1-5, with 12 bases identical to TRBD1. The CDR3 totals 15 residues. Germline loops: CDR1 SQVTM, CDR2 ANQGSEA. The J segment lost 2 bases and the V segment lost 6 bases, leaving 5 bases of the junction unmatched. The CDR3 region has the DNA TGCAGCGTCCGGGGACAGGGGGCAGGCAATCAGCCCCAGCATTTT. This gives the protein CSVRGQGAGNQPQHF.

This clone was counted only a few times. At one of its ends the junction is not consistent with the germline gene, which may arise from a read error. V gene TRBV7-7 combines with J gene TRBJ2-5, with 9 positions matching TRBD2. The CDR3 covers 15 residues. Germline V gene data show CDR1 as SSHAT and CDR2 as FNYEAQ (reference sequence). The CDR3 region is CASSLTGLARETQYF. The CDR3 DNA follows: TGTGCTAGCAGCCTAACCGGACTAGCGAGAGAGACCCAGTACTTC.

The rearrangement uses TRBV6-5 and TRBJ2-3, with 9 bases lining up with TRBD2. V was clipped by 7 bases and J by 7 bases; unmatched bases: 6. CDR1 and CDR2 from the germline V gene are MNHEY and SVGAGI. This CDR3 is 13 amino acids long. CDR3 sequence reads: CASTPGLANTQYF. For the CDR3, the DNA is TGTGCCAGCACTCCCGGACTAGCGAATACGCAGTATTTT.

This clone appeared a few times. Here the CDR3 reads CASSGFTIYF. The DNA for the CDR3 is TGTGCCAGCAGTGGATTCACCATATATTTT. J is TRBJ1-3 and V is TRBV25-1; D ambiguous. V lost 4 bases and J 9 bases, leaving 4 bases between the germline ends. Germline assignment: CDR1 MGHDK and CDR2 SYGVNS. This CDR3 has 10 residues.

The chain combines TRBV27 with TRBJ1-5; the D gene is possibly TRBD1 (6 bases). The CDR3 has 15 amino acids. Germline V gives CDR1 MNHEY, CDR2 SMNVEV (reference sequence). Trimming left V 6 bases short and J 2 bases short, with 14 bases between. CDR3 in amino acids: CASSQQGLGNQPQHF. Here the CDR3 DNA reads TGTGCCAGCAGCCAACAGGGTTTGGGCAATCAGCCCCAGCATTTT.

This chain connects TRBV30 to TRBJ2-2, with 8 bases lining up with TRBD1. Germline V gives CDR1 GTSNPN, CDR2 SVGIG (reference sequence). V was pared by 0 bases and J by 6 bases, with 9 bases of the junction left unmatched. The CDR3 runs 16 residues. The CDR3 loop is CAWSVPSQGASGELFF. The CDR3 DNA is TGTGCCTGGAGTGTACCATCCCAGGGGGCCTCCGGGGAGCTGTTTTTT.

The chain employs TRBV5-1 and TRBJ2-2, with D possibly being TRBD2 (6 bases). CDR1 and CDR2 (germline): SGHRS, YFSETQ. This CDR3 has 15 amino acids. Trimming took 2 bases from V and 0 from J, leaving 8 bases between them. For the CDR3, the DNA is TGCGCCAGCAGCTTAGGCGGGACGAACACCGGGGAGCTGTTTTTT. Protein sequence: CASSLGGTNTGELFF.

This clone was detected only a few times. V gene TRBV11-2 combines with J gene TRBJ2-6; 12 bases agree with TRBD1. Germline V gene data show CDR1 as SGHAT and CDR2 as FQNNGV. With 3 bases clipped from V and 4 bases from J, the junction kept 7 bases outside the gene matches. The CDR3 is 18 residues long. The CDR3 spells CASSFRDRGRWGANVLTF. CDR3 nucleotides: TGTGCCAGCAGCTTTCGGGACAGGGGGCGTTGGGGGGCCAACGTCCTGACTTTC.

The CDR3 DNA follows: TGTGCCAGCAGTTTGACTATGGCCGGGACACCTTATGGCTACACCTTC. Translation: CASSLTMAGTPYGYTF. This chain uses TRBV27 with TRBJ1-2; D is perhaps TRBD1 (6 bases). CDR3 length: 16 residues. Germline V gene lookup returns CDR1 MNHEY and CDR2 SMNVEV (reference sequence). V shed 3 bases and J shed 5 bases, with 19 bases lying between them.

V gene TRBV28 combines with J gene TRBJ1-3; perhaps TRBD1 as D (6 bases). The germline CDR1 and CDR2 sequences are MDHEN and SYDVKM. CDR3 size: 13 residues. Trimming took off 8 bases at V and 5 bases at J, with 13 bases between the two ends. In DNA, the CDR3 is TGTGCCAGCGTCGAAACAGGGAGAAACACCATATATTTT. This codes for CASVETGRNTIYF.

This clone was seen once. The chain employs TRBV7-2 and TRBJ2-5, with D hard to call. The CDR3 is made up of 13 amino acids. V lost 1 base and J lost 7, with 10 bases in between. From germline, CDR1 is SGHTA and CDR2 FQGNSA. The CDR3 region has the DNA TGTGCCAGCAGCTTAGATAAAGGAGTGACCCAGTACTTC. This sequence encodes CASSLDKGVTQYF.

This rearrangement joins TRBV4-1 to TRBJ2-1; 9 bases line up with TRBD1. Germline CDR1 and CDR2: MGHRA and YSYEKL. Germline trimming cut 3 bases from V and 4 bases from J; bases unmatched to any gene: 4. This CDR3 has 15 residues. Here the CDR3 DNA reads TGCGCCAGCAGCCAGCCGGACAGGGGATACAATGAGCAGTTCTTC. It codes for CASSQPDRGYNEQFF.

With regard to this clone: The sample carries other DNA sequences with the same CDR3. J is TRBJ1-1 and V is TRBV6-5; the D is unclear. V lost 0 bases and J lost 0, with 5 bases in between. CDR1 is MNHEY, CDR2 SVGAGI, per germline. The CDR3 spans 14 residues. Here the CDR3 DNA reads TGTGCCAGCAGTTACTCACCTATGAACACTGAAGCTTTCTTT. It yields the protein CASSYSPMNTEAFF.

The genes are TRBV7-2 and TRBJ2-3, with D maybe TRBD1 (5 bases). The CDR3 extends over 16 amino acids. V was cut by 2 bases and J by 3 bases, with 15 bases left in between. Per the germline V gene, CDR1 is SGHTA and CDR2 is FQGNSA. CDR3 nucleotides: TGTGCCAGCAGCTTATTACCTTTGACAGAGACAGATACGCAGTATTTT. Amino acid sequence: CASSLLPLTETDTQYF. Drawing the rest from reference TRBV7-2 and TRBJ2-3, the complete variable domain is GAGVSQSPSNKVTEKGKDVELRCDPISGHTALYWYRQSLGQGLEFLIYFQGNSAPDKSGLPSDRFSAERTGGSVSTLTIQRTQQEDSAVYLCASSLLPLTETDTQYFGPGTRLTVL.

CDR3 sequence: CASSLARGSETQYF. The CDR3, as DNA: TGTGCCAGCAGCTTAGCCCGAGGGAGCGAGACCCAGTACTTC. The chain carries TRBV11-2 and TRBJ2-5; a weak D match, TRBD2 (5 bases). Trimming cost V 1 base and J 5 bases, with 11 bases left between them. The CDR3 extends over 14 amino acids. CDR1 is SGHAT, CDR2 FQNNGV, per germline. Using reference TRBV11-2 and TRBJ2-5 for the parts outside the CDR3, the full variable domain is EAGVAQSPRYKIIEKRQSVAFWCNPISGHATLYWYQQILGQGPKLLIQFQNNGVVDDSQLPKDRFSAERLKGVDSTLKIQPAKLEDSAVYLCASSLARGSETQYFGPGTRLLVL.

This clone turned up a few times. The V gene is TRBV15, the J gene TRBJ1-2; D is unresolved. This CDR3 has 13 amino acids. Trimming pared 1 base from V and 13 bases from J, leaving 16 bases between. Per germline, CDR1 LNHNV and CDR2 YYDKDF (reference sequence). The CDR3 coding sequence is TGTGCCACCAGCAGAGTCGGGAAGGAAACGCCCACCTTC. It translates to CATSRVGKETPTF.

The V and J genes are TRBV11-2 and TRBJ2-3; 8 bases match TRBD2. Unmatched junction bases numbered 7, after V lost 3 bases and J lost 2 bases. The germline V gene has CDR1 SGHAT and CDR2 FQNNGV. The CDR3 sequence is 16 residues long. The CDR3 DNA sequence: TGTGCCAGCAGCTTGTGGCTAGCGGGTAACACAGATACGCAGTATTTT. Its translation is CASSLWLAGNTDTQYF.

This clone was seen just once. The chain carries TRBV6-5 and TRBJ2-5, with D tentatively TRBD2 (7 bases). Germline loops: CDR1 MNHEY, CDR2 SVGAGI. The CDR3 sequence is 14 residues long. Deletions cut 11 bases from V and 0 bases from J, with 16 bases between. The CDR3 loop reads CAVRTGGNQETQYF. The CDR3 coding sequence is TGTGCCGTCCGGACGGGGGGCAACCAAGAGACCCAGTACTTC.

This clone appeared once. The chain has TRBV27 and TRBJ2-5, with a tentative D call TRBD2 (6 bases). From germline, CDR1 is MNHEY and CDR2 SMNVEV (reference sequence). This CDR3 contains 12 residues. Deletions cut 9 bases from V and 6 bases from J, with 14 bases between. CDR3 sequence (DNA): TGTGCCAGAACTCCGGGGGAAAAGACCCAGTACTTC. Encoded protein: CARTPGEKTQYF.